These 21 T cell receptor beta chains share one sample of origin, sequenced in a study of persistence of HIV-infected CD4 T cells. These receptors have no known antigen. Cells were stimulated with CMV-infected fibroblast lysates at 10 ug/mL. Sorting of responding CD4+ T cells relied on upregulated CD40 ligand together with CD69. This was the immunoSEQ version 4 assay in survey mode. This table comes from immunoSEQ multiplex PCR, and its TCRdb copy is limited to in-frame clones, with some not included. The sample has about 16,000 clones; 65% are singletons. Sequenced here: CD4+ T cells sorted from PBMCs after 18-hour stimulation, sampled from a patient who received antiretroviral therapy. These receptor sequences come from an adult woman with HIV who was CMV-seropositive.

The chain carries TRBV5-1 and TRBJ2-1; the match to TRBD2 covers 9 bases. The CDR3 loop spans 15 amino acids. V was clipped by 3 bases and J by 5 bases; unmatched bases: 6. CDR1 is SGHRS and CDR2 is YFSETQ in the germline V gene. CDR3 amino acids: CASSSGTSRDNEQFF. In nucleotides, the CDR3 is TGCGCCAGCAGCTCCGGGACTAGCAGAGACAATGAGCAGTTCTTC.

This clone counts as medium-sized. The chain's CDR3 is CATGQGRDQPQHF. In DNA, the CDR3 is TGTGCCACTGGACAGGGGAGAGATCAGCCCCAGCATTTT. The chain is built from TRBV19 and TRBJ1-5; the match to TRBD1 covers 9 bases. The CDR3 sequence is 13 residues long. Germline loops: CDR1 LNHDA, CDR2 SQIVND (reference sequence). Trimming removed 10 bases from V and 5 bases from J; junction bases left unmatched: 6.

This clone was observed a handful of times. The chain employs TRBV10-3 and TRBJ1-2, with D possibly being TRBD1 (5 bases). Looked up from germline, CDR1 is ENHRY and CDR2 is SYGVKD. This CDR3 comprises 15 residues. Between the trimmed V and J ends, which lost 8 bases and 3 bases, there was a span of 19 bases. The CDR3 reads CAIRPTDGTDYGYTF. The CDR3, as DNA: TGTGCCATCCGCCCGACCGATGGGACTGACTATGGCTACACCTTC.

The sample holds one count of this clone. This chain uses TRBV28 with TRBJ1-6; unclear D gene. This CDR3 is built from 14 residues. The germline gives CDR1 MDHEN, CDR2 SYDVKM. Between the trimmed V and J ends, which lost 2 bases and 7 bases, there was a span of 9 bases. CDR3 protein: CASSLNLRNSPLHF. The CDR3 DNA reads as TGTGCCAGCAGTTTAAACCTGCGGAATTCACCCCTCCACTTT. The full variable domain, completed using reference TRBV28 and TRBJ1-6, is DVKVTQSSRYLVKRTGEKVFLECVQDMDHENMFWYRQDPGLGLRLIYFSYDVKMKEKGDIPEGYSVSREKKERFSLILESASTNQTSMYLCASSLNLRNSPLHFGNGTRLTVT.

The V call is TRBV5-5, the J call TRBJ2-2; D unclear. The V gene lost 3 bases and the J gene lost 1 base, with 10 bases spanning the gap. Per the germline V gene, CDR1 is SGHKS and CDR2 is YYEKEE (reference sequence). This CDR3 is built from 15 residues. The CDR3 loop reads CASSSVPENTGELFF. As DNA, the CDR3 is TGTGCCAGCAGCTCCGTACCGGAGAACACCGGGGAGCTGTTTTTT.

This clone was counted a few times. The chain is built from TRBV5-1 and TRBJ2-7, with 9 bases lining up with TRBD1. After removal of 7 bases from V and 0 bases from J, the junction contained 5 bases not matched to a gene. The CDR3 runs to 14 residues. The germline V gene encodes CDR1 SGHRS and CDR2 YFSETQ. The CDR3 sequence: CASRLQGASYEQYF. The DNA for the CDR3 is TGCGCCAGCCGATTACAGGGGGCCTCCTACGAGCAGTACTTC.

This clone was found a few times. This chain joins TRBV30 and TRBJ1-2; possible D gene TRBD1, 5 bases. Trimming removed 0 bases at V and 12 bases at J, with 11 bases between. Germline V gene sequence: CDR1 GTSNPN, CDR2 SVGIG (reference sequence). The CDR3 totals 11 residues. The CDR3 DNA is TGTGCCTGGAGTGTTGGGACCGCACACACCTTC. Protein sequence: CAWSVGTAHTF. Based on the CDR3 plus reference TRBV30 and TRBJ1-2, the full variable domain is SQTIHQWPATLVQPVGSPLSLECTVEGTSNPNLYWYRQAAGRGLQLLFYSVGIGQISSEVPQNLSASRPQDRQFILSSKKLLLSDSGFYLCAWSVGTAHTFGSGTRLTVV.

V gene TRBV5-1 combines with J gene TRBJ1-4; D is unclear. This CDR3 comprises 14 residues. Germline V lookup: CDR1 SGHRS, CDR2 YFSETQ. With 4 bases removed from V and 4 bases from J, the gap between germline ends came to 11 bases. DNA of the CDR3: TGCGCCAGCAGCCCGGACTTACATAATGAAAAACTGTTTTTT. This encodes CASSPDLHNEKLFF. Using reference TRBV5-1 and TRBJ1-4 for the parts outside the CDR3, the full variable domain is KAGVTQTPRYLIKTRGQQVTLSCSPISGHRSVSWYQQTPGQGLQFLFEYFSETQRNKGNFPGRFSGRQFSNSRSEMNVSTLELGDSALYLCASSPDLHNEKLFFGSGTQLSVL.

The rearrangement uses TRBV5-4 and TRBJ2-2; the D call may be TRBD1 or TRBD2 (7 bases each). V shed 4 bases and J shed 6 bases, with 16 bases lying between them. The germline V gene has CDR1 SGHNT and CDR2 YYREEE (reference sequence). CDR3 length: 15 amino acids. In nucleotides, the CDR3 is TGTGCCAGCAGCCCCGGGGAGGGGGCCTCCGGGGAGCTGTTTTTT. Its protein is CASSPGEGASGELFF.

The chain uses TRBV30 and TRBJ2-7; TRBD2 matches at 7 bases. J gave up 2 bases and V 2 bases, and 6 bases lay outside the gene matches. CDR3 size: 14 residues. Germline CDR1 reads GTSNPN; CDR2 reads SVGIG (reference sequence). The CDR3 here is CAWSLGGTTYEQYF. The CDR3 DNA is TGTGCCTGGAGTTTAGGCGGGACTACCTACGAGCAGTACTTC. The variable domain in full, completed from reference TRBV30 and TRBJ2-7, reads SQTIHQWPATLVQPVGSPLSLECTVEGTSNPNLYWYRQAAGRGLQLLFYSVGIGQISSEVPQNLSASRPQDRQFILSSKKLLLSDSGFYLCAWSLGGTTYEQYFGPGTRLTVT.

DNA of the CDR3: TGTGCCAGCAGCCAAGATGGCCGTTTAAAAGCTTTCTTT. This translates into CASSQDGRLKAFF. The rearrangement links TRBV14 to TRBJ1-1; D is uncertain. CDR3 length equals 13 residues. V lost 0 bases and J lost 9, with 11 bases in between. In germline, CDR1 is SGHDN, CDR2 FVKESK.

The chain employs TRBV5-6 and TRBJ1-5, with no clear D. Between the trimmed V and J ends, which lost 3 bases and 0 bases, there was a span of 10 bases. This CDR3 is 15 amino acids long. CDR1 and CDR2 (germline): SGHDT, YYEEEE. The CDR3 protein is CASSSQINSNQPQHF. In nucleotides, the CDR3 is TGTGCCAGCAGCTCACAGATTAATAGCAATCAGCCCCAGCATTTT.

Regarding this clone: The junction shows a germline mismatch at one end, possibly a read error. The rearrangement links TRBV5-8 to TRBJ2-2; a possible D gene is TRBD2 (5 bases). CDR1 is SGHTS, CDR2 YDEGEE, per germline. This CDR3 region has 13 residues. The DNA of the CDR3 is TGTGCCAGCAGCTTGGCCGGGTCCCGGGGAGCTGTTTTT. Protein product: CASSLAGSRGAVF.

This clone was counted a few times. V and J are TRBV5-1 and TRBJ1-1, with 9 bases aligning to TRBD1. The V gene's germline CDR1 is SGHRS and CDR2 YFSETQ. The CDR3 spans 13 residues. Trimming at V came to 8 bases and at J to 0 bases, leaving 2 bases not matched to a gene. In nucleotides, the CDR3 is TGCGCCAGTGGGACAGGGATGAACACTGAAGCTTTCTTT. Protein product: CASGTGMNTEAFF.

The CDR3 loop is CASSLVPLPSSPLHF. The CDR3 DNA reads as TGTGCCAGCAGCTTAGTGCCGTTGCCGTCTTCACCCCTCCACTTT. The chain carries TRBV7-6 and TRBJ1-6; D remains ambiguous. The CDR3 runs 15 residues. Germline CDR1 and CDR2: SGHVS and FNYEAQ. Trimming removed 1 base at V and 9 bases at J, with 13 bases between.

CDR3 sequence reads: CASSYGRSATEAFF. In nucleotides, the CDR3 is TGTGCCAGCAGTTATGGACGGTCTGCCACTGAAGCTTTCTTT. The rearrangement joins TRBV6-5 to TRBJ1-1; no clear D. CDR3 length: 14 residues. Trimming took off 3 bases at V and 4 bases at J, with 12 bases between the two ends. Looked up from germline, CDR1 is MNHEY and CDR2 is SVGAGI.

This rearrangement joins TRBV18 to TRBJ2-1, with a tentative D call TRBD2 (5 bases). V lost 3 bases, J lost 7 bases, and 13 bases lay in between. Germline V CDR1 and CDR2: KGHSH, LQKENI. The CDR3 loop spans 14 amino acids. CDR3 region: CASSPVAPGNEQFF. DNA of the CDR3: TGTGCCAGCTCACCTGTGGCCCCGGGGAATGAGCAGTTCTTC.

This CDR3 is CASSKGAGNSPLHF. The CDR3 DNA is TGTGCCAGCAGTAAGGGGGCAGGTAATTCACCCCTCCACTTT. The V gene is TRBV6-5, the J gene TRBJ1-6; 7 positions match TRBD1. CDR1 is MNHEY, CDR2 SVGAGI, per germline. Trimming took 5 bases from V and 6 from J; bases not matched to a gene: 4. The CDR3 length is 14 residues.

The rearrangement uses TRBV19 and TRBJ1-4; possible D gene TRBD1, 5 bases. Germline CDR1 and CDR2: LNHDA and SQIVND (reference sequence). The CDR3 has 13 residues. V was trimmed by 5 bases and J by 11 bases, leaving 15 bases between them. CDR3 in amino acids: CASSFPGTGKLFF. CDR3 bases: TGTGCCAGTAGTTTTCCTGGGACCGGTAAACTGTTTTTT.

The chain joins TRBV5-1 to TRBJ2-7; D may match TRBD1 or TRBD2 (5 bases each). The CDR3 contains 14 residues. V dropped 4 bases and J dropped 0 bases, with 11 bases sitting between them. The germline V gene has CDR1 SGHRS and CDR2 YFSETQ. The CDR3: CASSLGPTSYEQYV. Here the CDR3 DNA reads TGCGCCAGCAGCCTGGGACCCACCTCCTACGAGCAGTACGTC.

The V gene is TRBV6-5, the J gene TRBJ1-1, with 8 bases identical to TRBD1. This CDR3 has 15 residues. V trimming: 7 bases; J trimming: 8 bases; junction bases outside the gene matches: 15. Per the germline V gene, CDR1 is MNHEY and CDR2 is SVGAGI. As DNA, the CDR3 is TGTGCCAGCAAATGGGGATCGACAGGGGCTGAGGAAGCTTTCTTT. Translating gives CASKWGSTGAEEAFF.